The clone carrying this TCR beta chain was seen at least ten times. Its target is not known. As the method for making TCR beta libraries, quantitative 5'-RACE with molecular barcodes was used. Via MiXCR, TCRdb re-called the 5' RACE reads, giving one row per CDR3 protein. Of almost 45,000 distinct CDR3 sequences in the sample, more than 9.5% are singletons; the top ten hold 1.1% to 1.5%. This sample was taken from a study of CD8 T cells in ankylosing spondylitis. Overall study findings and caveats: Clones tied to disease were said to be significantly enriched in matched ankylosing spondylitis synovial fluid. Ankylosing spondylitis blood appeared to be characterized by a TCR beta motif of 7 to 9 highly homologous variants.

The germline CDR1 and CDR2 sequences are SGHRS and YFSETQ. V lost 4 bases, J lost 2 bases, and 12 bases lay in between. The CDR3 has 14 amino acids. Sequencing used blood, either unsorted or a sorted T cell fraction (not recorded which). The receptor was isolated from a male donor with ankylosing spondylitis or in good health (not recorded which). This rearrangement joins TRBV5-1 to TRBJ2-5, with D uncertain. Here the CDR3 reads CASSLTRAQETQYF. The CDR3 DNA reads as TGCGCCAGCAGCCTCACCCGGGCTCAAGAGACCCAGTACTTC.